Listed here are 9 T cell receptor beta chains from one sample, sequenced in a study of blood T cells in healthy people across ages. PCR was performed a second time for about 7 to 12 cycles using a sample-barcoded 5' primer and a J-beta primer mix. Each CDR3 protein is one row after TCRdb ran MiXCR on the 5' RACE reads. Of fewer than 1 million distinct CDR3 sequences detected, roughly 44% appear once; the ten largest clones hold roughly a fifth. Source material: blood. These receptors came from a man aged 55 to 70 in good health.

The chain has TRBV5-1 and TRBJ1-1, with D unclear. CDR3 length: 13 residues. V lost 5 bases, J lost 0 bases, and 8 bases lay in between. The V gene's germline CDR1 is SGHRS and CDR2 YFSETQ. This CDR3 reads CASRRAVNTEAFF. In DNA, the CDR3 is TGCGCCAGCAGACGGGCAGTGAACACTGAAGCTTTCTTT.

This clonotype was counted only a few times. The rearrangement joins TRBV27 to TRBJ1-2; TRBD1 is a possible D gene (6 bases). The CDR3 consists of 17 residues. V was clipped by 7 bases and J by 0 bases, with 21 bases between them. CDR1 is MNHEY, CDR2 SMNVEV, per germline (reference sequence). The CDR3 DNA follows: TGTGCCAGCAAGTTAGACCCCGGGACATCTTCTAACTATGGCTACACCTTC. Protein product: CASKLDPGTSSNYGYTF.

The chain carries TRBV18 and TRBJ2-5, with D possibly being TRBD1 or TRBD2 (5 bases each). Germline CDR1 and CDR2: KGHSH and LQKENI. CDR3 length: 13 residues. V was pared by 6 bases and J by 5 bases, with 13 bases between. CDR3 coding DNA: TGTGCCAGCTCCGGAGGACACGGGGAGACCCAGTACTTC. Protein product: CASSGGHGETQYF.

This clonotype was seen a few times. The CDR3 DNA reads as TGTGCCAGCAGTCTCTTAGAAGTTAAAACCTACAATGAGCAGTTCTTC. This translates into CASSLLEVKTYNEQFF. The chain joins TRBV25-1 to TRBJ2-1, with no clear D. Trimming shortened V by 5 bases and J by 2 bases, and 16 bases separated the two germline ends. The CDR3 runs 16 residues. The V gene's germline CDR1 is MGHDK and CDR2 SYGVNS.

This clonotype was seen more than once but under ten times. The J gene is TRBJ2-3, the V gene TRBV20-1, with TRBD2 matching over 11 bases. There are 14 residues in the CDR3. V shed 5 bases, J shed 1 base, and the junction held 2 bases outside the gene matches. Germline V gene data show CDR1 as DFQATT and CDR2 as SNEGSKA (reference sequence). CDR3 amino acids: CSAETSGGTDTQYF. For the CDR3, the DNA is TGCAGTGCTGAGACTAGCGGGGGCACAGATACGCAGTATTTT.

V is TRBV5-1 and J is TRBJ1-1; unclear D gene. The CDR3 is 14 residues long. Germline V lookup: CDR1 SGHRS, CDR2 YFSETQ. Trimming took 5 bases from V and 0 from J, leaving 11 bases between them. The CDR3 is CASRTDRMNTEAFF. The CDR3 DNA sequence: TGCGCCAGCAGGACGGACCGGATGAACACTGAAGCTTTCTTT.

This clonotype occurred once. The V and J genes are TRBV7-3 and TRBJ2-3, with TRBD2 matching 14 bases. CDR3 length equals 14 residues. V trimming: 5 bases; J trimming: 9 bases; junction bases outside the gene matches: 4. In germline, CDR1 is SGHTA, CDR2 FQGTGA. CDR3 sequence (DNA): TGTGCCAGCAGCCTAGGGACTAGCGGGAGCACGCAGTATTTT. Its protein is CASSLGTSGSTQYF.

A remark on this clonotype: Just one base apart from a much larger clone, this may be a read error. The V gene is TRBV6-1, the J gene TRBJ2-5; D is undetermined. Germline lookup yields CDR1 MNHNS and CDR2 SASEGT. The V end lost 10 bases, the J end lost 5 bases, and 11 bases lay between the germline ends. CDR3 size: 11 residues. The CDR3 spells CANSVGETQYF. The CDR3 nucleotides are TGTGCCAACTCGGTGGGGGAGACCCAGTACTTC.

The V gene is TRBV10-3, the J gene TRBJ2-7; 10 bases fit TRBD1. The V segment lost 4 bases and the J segment 7 bases; nucleotides outside the gene matches: 4. This CDR3 spans 13 amino acids. CDR1 and CDR2 (germline): ENHRY, SYGVKD. The CDR3 region is CAISGTGGMEQYF. The CDR3 coding sequence is TGTGCCATCAGTGGGACAGGGGGAATGGAGCAGTACTTC.